The 12 T cell receptor beta chains below were found in one sample sequenced in a study of cytomegalovirus exposure and HLA in healthy donors. PCR employed 60 Vbeta and 13 Jbeta primers. Only in-frame clones appear in the TCRdb table, and some are missing; sequencing was by immunoSEQ multiplex PCR. The sample lists about 130,000 clones; approximately 83% were seen once. Sequencing was performed on PBMCs. These receptors were obtained from a girl aged 2 to 10 in good health and CMV-seronegative.

The gene calls are TRBV28 and TRBJ2-7; TRBD1 agrees at 12 bases. The CDR3 covers 15 residues. The germline CDR1 and CDR2 sequences are MDHEN and SYDVKM. V shed 4 bases and J 6 bases; nucleotides not matched to a gene: 7. CDR3 coding DNA: TGTGCCAGCAGTTCTTTCGGGACAGGGGGCTTCGAGCAGTACTTC. It encodes CASSSFGTGGFEQYF.

CDR3 protein: CAGTGGDTEAFF. In nucleotides, the CDR3 is TGTGCGGGGACGGGGGGGGACACTGAAGCTTTCTTT. V gene TRBV30 combines with J gene TRBJ1-1; TRBD1 might be the D (5 bases). Germline loops: CDR1 GTSNPN, CDR2 SVGIG (reference sequence). The CDR3 is 12 amino acids.

The V call is TRBV2, the J call TRBJ2-5; 7 nucleotides line up with TRBD1. The CDR3 spans 12 residues. V was pared by 5 bases and J by 4 bases, with 1 base of the junction left unmatched. Germline V CDR1 and CDR2: SNHLY, FYNNEI. The CDR3 is CASSPGGETQYF. The CDR3 DNA reads TGTGCCAGCAGTCCAGGGGGAGAGACCCAGTACTTC. Filled out from reference TRBV2 and TRBJ2-5, the complete variable domain reads EPEVTQTPSHQVTQMGQEVILRCVPISNHLYFYWYRQILGQKVEFLVSFYNNEISEKSEIFDDQFSVERPDGSNFTLKIRSTKLEDSAMYFCASSPGGETQYFGPGTRLLVL.

Remarks on this clone: The same CDR3 arises from other DNA sequences in this sample as well. The gene calls are TRBV30 and TRBJ2-2; TRBD2 agrees at 14 bases. In germline, CDR1 is GTSNPN, CDR2 SVGIG (reference sequence). The CDR3 is 19 residues long. The ends lost 0 bases at V and 3 bases at J; junction bases unmatched: 9. The DNA for the CDR3 is TGTGCCTGGAGTGTAGTGGGCAAGGGACTAGCGGGAGACACCGGGGAGCTGTTTTTT. It translates to CAWSVVGKGLAGDTGELFF.

The chain recombines TRBV30 with TRBJ2-2; a possible D gene is TRBD1 (6 bases). The DNA end lines up better with TRBJ1-3; the J call may be wrong. This CDR3 is built from 13 residues. Germline V CDR1 and CDR2: GTSNPN, SVGIG (reference sequence). The CDR3 coding sequence is TGTGCCTGGAAACAGGGTGCAGGAAACACCATATATTTT. Residues: CAWKQGAGNTIYF.

This clone was recorded only once. V gene TRBV5-1 combines with J gene TRBJ2-1, with 14 bases lining up with TRBD2. In germline, CDR1 is SGHRS, CDR2 YFSETQ. V gave up 0 bases and J gave up 9 bases; unmatched junction bases: 11. The CDR3 loop spans 18 amino acids. The CDR3 nucleotides read TGCGCCAGCAGCTTGGGGGCTGGGACTAGCGGGAGAATGGGTGAGCAGTTCTTC. Translation: CASSLGAGTSGRMGEQFF.

The chain employs TRBV6-6 and TRBJ2-2; a possible D gene is TRBD1 (8 bases). CDR3 length: 15 amino acids. Between the trimmed V and J ends, which lost 6 bases and 1 base, there was a span of 12 bases. Germline loops: CDR1 MNHNY, CDR2 SVGAGI (reference sequence). This CDR3 is CASRSGTGNTGELFF. The DNA of the CDR3 is TGTGCCAGCAGAAGCGGGACAGGGAACACCGGGGAGCTGTTTTTT.

This chain joins TRBV27 and TRBJ2-7, with 12 nucleotides matching TRBD2. The ends lost 5 bases at V and 5 bases at J; junction bases unmatched: 4. Germline-derived CDR1 and CDR2 are MNHEY and SMNVEV (reference sequence). This CDR3 region has 14 residues. The CDR3 coding sequence is TGTGCCAGCAGTGGGTGGACTAGCGGGAACGAGCAGTACTTC. This translates into CASSGWTSGNEQYF.

CDR3 bases: TGTGCCATCAGTGAGTCAGGAGGGTGGGGCCAAGAGACCCAGTACTTC. Translated, it gives CAISESGGWGQETQYF. This sequence joins TRBV10-3 and TRBJ2-5, with TRBD2 as a possible D gene (6 bases). Trimming cost V 0 bases and J 1 base, with 12 bases left between them. The V gene's germline CDR1 is ENHRY and CDR2 SYGVKD. The length of the CDR3 is 16 residues.

This clone was observed once. This chain joins TRBV28 and TRBJ2-1, with D possibly matching TRBD2 (5 bases). Germline assignment: CDR1 MDHEN and CDR2 SYDVKM. The CDR3 consists of 15 residues. The V and J ends lost 8 bases and 4 bases respectively, with 18 bases between them. The CDR3 region is CASSKDSPLYNEQFF. The CDR3 nucleotides read TGTGCCAGCTCAAAGGACTCACCATTGTACAATGAGCAGTTCTTC.

The chain carries TRBV7-8 and TRBJ1-2; D is perhaps TRBD1 (6 bases). The CDR3 length is 15 residues. Trimming took 2 bases from V and 4 from J, leaving 14 bases between them. CDR1 is SGHVS, CDR2 FQNEAQ, per germline. This chain's CDR3 is CASSLLGRGSYGYTF. The CDR3 DNA reads TGTGCCAGCAGCTTACTCGGCAGGGGAAGCTATGGCTACACCTTC.

This chain joins TRBV14 and TRBJ2-3; TRBD2 matches 12 bases. Germline-derived CDR1 and CDR2 are SGHDN and FVKESK. The CDR3 is 15 residues long. V gave up 2 bases and J gave up 3 bases; unmatched junction bases: 0. CDR3 sequence: CASSQLAGGTDTQYF. In DNA form, the CDR3 reads TGTGCCAGCAGCCAACTAGCGGGAGGGACAGATACGCAGTATTTT. Supplemented by reference TRBV14 and TRBJ2-3, the full variable domain reads EAGVTQFPSHSVIEKGQTVTLRCDPISGHDNLYWYRRVMGKEIKFLLHFVKESKQDESGMPNNRFLAERTGGTYSTLKVQPAELEDSGVYFCASSQLAGGTDTQYFGPGTRLTVL.